This T cell receptor beta chain was identified during a study of T cell responses to AZD1222 COVID-19 vaccine. The study, taken as a whole, reports: Nearly half of spike-specific TCRs reportedly go after variant regions that carry no mutations. None of the repertoires were sampled until the peak T cell response had passed.

Germline-derived CDR1 and CDR2 are SGHAT and FQNNGV. Deletions cut 3 bases from V and 7 bases from J, with 15 bases between. The CDR3 runs 14 residues. Repertoires were generated with immunoSEQ multiplex PCR, while TCRdb's copy carries only in-frame clones and drops some. The sample includes about 150,000 clones, 85% of them seen just once. About this clone itself: Antigen: not known.

This sample comprised peripheral blood, obtained 28 days after the second dose of the MenACWY control vaccine. The receptor's source is an adult who received the MenACWY meningococcal vaccine as a control. This chain joins TRBV11-2 and TRBJ1-1; D ambiguous. CDR3 residues: CASSFNRGIGEAFF. CDR3 coding DNA: TGTGCCAGCAGCTTCAACCGGGGTATCGGTGAAGCTTTCTTT.